Listed below are T cell receptor beta chains from one sample, sequenced in a study of T cells in Graves' hyperthyroidism and ophthalmopathy. TCRdb independently ran MiXCR on the multiplex PCR reads; one entry per CDR3 protein. The repertoire holds 600,000 to 650,000 distinct CDR3 sequences, with 15% to 20% as singletons. Sequenced sample: blood. These receptors were collected from a woman younger than 45 with Graves' hyperthyroidism. Both conserved end residues are part of each CDR3. A D gene is named only where the DNA matches it firmly. Some rows mark clone size as missing; the rest say once, few, many or name a class of expanded clone.

TGCGCCAGCAGCACGGGGGGCACAGATACGCAGTATTTT	CASSTGGTDTQYF	NA	many	TRBV5-1	TRBJ2-3
TGTGCCAGCAGTGGGAGGGGACGAAGTCAGCCCCAGCATTTT	CASSGRGRSQPQHF	NA	NA	TRBV2	TRBJ1-5
TGTGCCAGCACCATAGACAGGGTCTACGAGCAGTACTTC	CASTIDRVYEQYF	TRBD1	few	TRBV2	TRBJ2-7
TGTGCCAGTAGTAGGGACAGGGGATACACAGATACGCAGTATTTT	CASSRDRGYTDTQYF	TRBD1	few	TRBV19	TRBJ2-3
TGCGCCAGCAGTGTCGGGGACAGTGAAGCTTTCTTT	CASSVGDSEAFF	TRBD1	few	TRBV10-1	TRBJ1-1
TGTGCCAGCAGCCCCCGACAGGGAAGAACCGTTGAAGCTTTCTTT	CASSPRQGRTVEAFF	TRBD1	many	TRBV3-1	TRBJ1-1
TGTGCCAGCAGCTCCCACGGCGTCCCAGATCAGCCCCAGCATTTT	CASSSHGVPDQPQHF	NA	NA	TRBV9	TRBJ1-5
TGTGCCAGCAGCTACCCCCGGACAGGCGGCAGCTCCTACAATGAGCAGTTCTTC	CASSYPRTGGSSYNEQFF	TRBD1	many	TRBV7-9	TRBJ2-1
TGTGCCATCAAGGAAGGACTAGCGCCCAACAATGAGCAGTTCTTC	CAIKEGLAPNNEQFF	TRBD2	NA	TRBV27	TRBJ2-1
TGTGCCAGCAGCTTAGAGACAGCAAATGAAAAACTGTTTTTT	CASSLETANEKLFF	NA	NA	TRBV7-9	TRBJ1-4
TGTGCCAGCAGTGAGGCGGGACAGGGGAACTATGGCTACACCTTC	CASSEAGQGNYGYTF	TRBD1	NA	TRBV6-1	TRBJ1-2
TGTGCCAGCTGGAGGGGATGGGGAGGACCCGCCGGGAATGAGCAGTTCTTC	CASWRGWGGPAGNEQFF	NA	many	TRBV6-1	TRBJ2-1
TGTGCCAGCAGCTTGTCCGGGACTAGTATCGGTGAGCAGTTCTTC	CASSLSGTSIGEQFF	TRBD2	few	TRBV7-3	TRBJ2-1
TGTGCCAGCAGGTGGATGGCTGGACGAGAGCAGTACTTC	CASRWMAGREQYF	NA	many	TRBV2	TRBJ2-7
TGTGCCAGCAGGGGGACTAGCGGGAGGGCCACAGATACGCAGTATTTT	CASRGTSGRATDTQYF	TRBD2	few	TRBV2	TRBJ2-3
TGTGCCAGCAGTTACGGCTTGGTTTTGGCAGGGGGGCATCAGCCCCAGCATTTT	CASSYGLVLAGGHQPQHF	TRBD1	many	TRBV6-2/TRBV6-3	TRBJ1-5
TGTGCCAGCAGCCCGGAAGGGACAGGGGGCTCAACTAATGAAAAACTGTTTTTT	CASSPEGTGGSTNEKLFF	TRBD1	NA	TRBV7-2	TRBJ1-4
TGTGCCAGCGGGCCGAGGGAGACAGGCACTGAAGCTTTCTTT	CASGPRETGTEAFF	NA	many	TRBV6-2/TRBV6-3	TRBJ1-1
TGTGCCAGCAGCTTCACCTCAGGGGGCAAGGAGACCCAGTACTTC	CASSFTSGGKETQYF	TRBD1	many	TRBV11-2	TRBJ2-5
TGTGCCAGCAGTGAGCGGGAGACCGGGGAGCTGTTTTTT	CASSERETGELFF	TRBD2	NA	TRBV6-1	TRBJ2-2
TGTGCCAGCAGTCCTAAGCCGGGACTAGCGGGACTAAGGTGGCCCTACAATGAGCAGTTCTTC	CASSPKPGLAGLRWPYNEQFF	TRBD2	many	TRBV6-2/TRBV6-3	TRBJ2-1
TGCGCCAGCAGCTCGGACATGGGAAACACCATATATTTT	CASSSDMGNTIYF	NA	NA	TRBV5-1	TRBJ1-3
TGTGCCTGGAGTGTCGTCAGGGGGCTGGAGACCCAGTACTTC	CAWSVVRGLETQYF	TRBD1	many	TRBV30	TRBJ2-5
TGTGCCAGCAGCTTAACCACCCTAGCGGGATTTGTCAATGAGCAGTTCTTC	CASSLTTLAGFVNEQFF	TRBD2	many	TRBV7-2	TRBJ2-1
TGCGCCAGCAGCCAAGTCGTTGCGGGGGCGAGAACAGATACGCAGTATTTT	CASSQVVAGARTDTQYF	NA	few	TRBV4-1	TRBJ2-3
TGTGCCAGCAGCCGAAGGACAGACTCCTCAATGTATTTT	CASSRRTDSSMYF	NA	NA	TRBV11-2	TRBJ2-3
TGCGCCAGCGGCCAAGGGCAGGGGGAAGCTTTCTTT	CASGQGQGEAFF	NA	NA	TRBV4-3	TRBJ1-1
TGTGCCACCAGTGATTTTCCCGACGGGTACAATGAGCAGTTCTTC	CATSDFPDGYNEQFF	NA	few	TRBV24-1	TRBJ2-1
TGTGCCTGGAGTGGCGGTACCCAAGAGACCCAGTACTTC	CAWSGGTQETQYF	NA	many	TRBV30	TRBJ2-5
TGTGCCAGCTCACCCCTCCCCCGACAGGGGAGCATTCAGTACTTC	CASSPLPRQGSIQYF	TRBD1	many	TRBV18	TRBJ2-4
TGTGCCATTATGACCAGGGGGCGCTCAGGCCCTAATGAAAAACTGTTTTTT	CAIMTRGRSGPNEKLFF	TRBD1	few	TRBV27	TRBJ1-4
TGTGCCAGCAGCAAATTGGGGAACACTGAAGCTTTCTTT	CASSKLGNTEAFF	NA	many	TRBV7-9	TRBJ1-1
TGTGCCATCTGTTCGGGAGCCGGGGAGACCCAGTACTTC	CAICSGAGETQYF	NA	many	TRBV10-3	TRBJ2-5
TGTGCCAGCACCGTTGACGGCTATGGCTACACCTTC	CASTVDGYGYTF	NA	many	TRBV28	TRBJ1-2
TGTGCCAGCAACCGACTAGCGGGAGCGGGTGAGACCCAGTACTTC	CASNRLAGAGETQYF	TRBD2	many	TRBV6-2/TRBV6-3	TRBJ2-5
TGTGCCTGGAGTGTAGGGGCCGGGGAGCTGTTTTTT	CAWSVGAGELFF	NA	few	TRBV30	TRBJ2-2
TGCGCCAGCAGGGGGGGTACGATTGAGCAGTTCTTC	CASRGGTIEQFF	NA	few	TRBV5-1	TRBJ2-1
TGTGCCAGCAGCCTGGGGACACCCAGCAATCAGCCCCAGCATTTT	CASSLGTPSNQPQHF	NA	NA	TRBV12-3/TRBV12-4	TRBJ1-5
TGTGCCATCAGAGAAACAGGAAAAGAGCAGTTCTTC	CAIRETGKEQFF	NA	NA	TRBV10-3	TRBJ2-1
TGTGCCACCAGTGAGATATGGGGAAGCACAGATACGCAGTATTTT	CATSEIWGSTDTQYF	NA	NA	TRBV24-1	TRBJ2-3
TGTGCCAGCAGTGAATTTAGGGGACTAGCGGGAGGACCCAACCGCTGGGAGCAGTACTTC	CASSEFRGLAGGPNRWEQYF	TRBD2	many	TRBV2	TRBJ2-7
TGTGCCAGCAGCCCGGACCGGGGGGACACCATATATTTT	CASSPDRGDTIYF	NA	NA	TRBV7-3	TRBJ1-3